This T cell receptor (beta chain) emerged from a study of Ad26.COV2.S vaccination and SARS-CoV-2 variants. Treatment: roughly 18 received Ad26.COV2.S at low or high dose, single or two shots; 5 received placebo; per-sample allocation not given. The investigators took samples on day 63 after the first vaccine or placebo injection. The CDR3 is 10 residues long. The germline gives CDR1 SQVTM, CDR2 ANQGSEA. The germline V and J ends were trimmed by 1 base and 10 bases, with 7 bases remaining between them. The count of this clone is one. The data were produced by immunoSEQ multiplex PCR, yet TCRdb's version contains in-frame clones alone and is incomplete. This table has fewer than 400,000 clones, roughly nine tenths appearing once.

The source of this sequence is a person aged 18 to 59 who received the Ad26.COV2.S COVID-19 vaccine or a placebo. This sequence joins TRBV29-1 and TRBJ1-1; D remains unclear. The starting material was peripheral blood, obtained in a trial of Ad26.COV2.S vaccine versus placebo. DNA of the CDR3: TGCAGCGTTGAAGGTCCCCGAGCTTTCTTT. Amino acids: CSVEGPRAFF.